Described below is a single T cell receptor beta chain sequence and its context. This clone was seen more than once but under ten times. Its antigen specificity is not known. No per-base quality is available; no much larger clone lies one base away. The CDR3 regions of human TCRbeta chains were analyzed by immunosequencing. The source study handled its data this way. TCRs in the repertoires were matched against a reference library of SARS-CoV-2-specific TCRs that had been generated with the MIRA antigen-specificity platform. Breadth was defined as the fraction of unique TCRs that were SARS-CoV-2-associated. Depth was defined as the fraction of total T cells that were SARS-CoV-2-associated. Using the MIRA data, each spike-specific TCR was mapped to the spike region that the TCR reacts to and placed in a CD4 or CD8 class. Log10-transformed breadth and depth values were compared by one-way ANOVA with Sidak's multiple comparisons tests. Here the immuneACCESS table is served through TCRdb, limited to in-frame sequences with V and J called. Missing clones are a known gap in these copies; in checked studies unresolved V genes cover under half, and the rest lacks a known reason. V and J calls and clone size come straight from that table; D and trimming were deduced from the DNA. The table for this sample lists some 110,000 clones; approximately 90% of them were counted only once. 2% to 3% of the sample goes to the ten largest clones.

These data originate in a study of T cell responses to AZD1222 COVID-19 vaccine (dated by TCRdb to about 2021). General notes on the study: Because spike-specific TCR depth and breadth did not differ between the two schedules, AZD1222 recipients who got a second dose at roughly 4 weeks were pooled with those who got a second dose at roughly 12 weeks. TCR sequencing was performed for 230 to 250 trial participants, of whom about 200 were given two doses of AZD1222 and about 25 were given two doses of MenACWY control vaccine. Trial participants were enrolled by age into subgroups of 18-55, 56-69 and 70-plus years, and around 150, 28 and 57 TCR-sequenced participants, respectively, were included in these subgroups. Overall results and qualifications from the work: In the small 56-69-year group, the increase in depth fell short of significance, most likely because of low power. Because no day 14 peak-response samples were available, repertoires were characterized only after the peak T cell response. Reportedly, almost half of the unique spike-specific TCRs recognized epitopes lying outside the regions that are mutated in the B.1.351 and B.1.1.7 variants. The vaccine-associated CD4 TCRs covered the entire spike protein, and the dominant responses fell in regions 160-218 and 743-854. Conclusions about previously exposed vaccinees were limited because only six AZD1222 recipients were SARS-CoV-2 seropositive at baseline. Participants were mostly white British, with more females than males. The authors suggested clonal diversity may have been underestimated. A significant rise in spike-specific TCR breadth and depth was observed after two AZD1222 doses relative to day 0 and relative to MenACWY recipients.

The sample's time point, from its label and the paper: baseline before first vaccination. Samples from vaccinated people were obtained from the UK trials COV001 and COV002, which included a single-blind randomized controlled phase 2/3 trial of AZD1222 (ChAdOx1 nCoV-19) in healthy adults. For TCRbeta chain sequencing, PBMC samples from trial participants were taken at day 0 and at day 28 after the second dose. The CDR3 has 13 amino acids, counting the end cysteine and phenylalanine. Only CDR3 DNA is held: 39 bases, read in frame from base 1. V lost 0 bases and J lost 7 bases; the stretch between them is 5 bases long. As encoded in the germline V gene, CDR1 is SGHRS while CDR2 is YFSETQ.

The source of this sequence is an adult in good health. The sample consisted of peripheral blood, taken on day 0 of AZD1222 vaccination. The chain uses TRBV5-1 and TRBJ1-6; there is no confident call for the D gene. The nucleotides read TGCGCCAGCAGCTTGGCAGACAATTCACCCCTCCACTTT. Its protein product is CASSLADNSPLHF.